The present TCR beta chain was sequenced within a study of shared clonotypes between healthy human individuals. Study-level background: Ranging from 18 to 49 in age, donors were two women and a few men.

TCRdb keeps only in-frame clones here, not all; method: immunoSEQ multiplex PCR. The table lists approximately 1,000,000 clones, approximately 75% of them singletons. V lost 5 bases and J 7 bases, leaving 9 bases between the germline ends. CDR1 SGHTA and CDR2 FQGTGA come from the germline V gene. CDR3 size: 12 residues. Sequencing was carried out using memory CD4+ T cells from PBMCs. Indicated subset: CD45RA-negative fraction. The gene calls are TRBV7-3 and TRBJ2-1; the D gene is possibly TRBD2 (6 bases). This sequence originates from a man younger than 35 in good health. Some clones in this sample may be carry-over from other donors' samples. The CDR3 DNA reads as TGTGCCAGCAGCCCAGGGACTAATGAGCAGTTCTTC. It is translated as CASSPGTNEQFF.